A selection of T cell receptor beta chains follows, all from one sample in a study of blood T cell repertoires in COVID-19. Generated by immunoSEQ multiplex PCR, the TCRdb table keeps only in-frame clones and is missing some. The sample records 350,000 to 550,000 clones, 85% to 90% being singletons. The sample was PBMCs or T cells enriched from blood (not recorded which). The receptors originated from a man under 40 who had recovered from COVID-19. Both conserved end residues are part of each CDR3. The order of the fields is clone size, V gene, J gene, D gene, CDR3 DNA, CDR3 protein. A D gene is named only where the DNA matches it firmly. Expanded clones are given a class, and other clones once, few, many or no size at all.

clone_size: NA
v_call: TRBV27
j_call: TRBJ1-1
d_call: NA
cdr3_nt: TGTGCCAGCCATAGAGTCACGAGCACTGAAGCTTTCTTT
cdr3_aa: CASHRVTSTEAFF

clone_size: NA
v_call: TRBV27
j_call: TRBJ2-1
d_call: TRBD2
cdr3_nt: TGTGCCAGCACCAGGACTAGCGGGATAGGATACAATGAGCAGTTCTTC
cdr3_aa: CASTRTSGIGYNEQFF

clone_size: NA
v_call: TRBV6-5
j_call: TRBJ2-1
d_call: TRBD2
cdr3_nt: TGTGCCAGCGTTTTAGCGGGATCCTACAATGAGCAGTTCTTC
cdr3_aa: CASVLAGSYNEQFF

clone_size: NA
v_call: TRBV2
j_call: TRBJ2-3
d_call: TRBD2
cdr3_nt: TGTGCCAGCAGTAGCGGGAGGGCGGGTACGCAGTATTTT
cdr3_aa: CASSSGRAGTQYF

clone_size: NA
v_call: TRBV7-8
j_call: TRBJ1-1
d_call: NA
cdr3_nt: TGTGCCAGCAGCTTACGGCAGGGTGGGGAAACTTTCTTT
cdr3_aa: CASSLRQGGETFF

clone_size: NA
v_call: TRBV5-4
j_call: TRBJ2-2
d_call: TRBD2
cdr3_nt: TGTGCCAGCAGCGAGAGCGGGATGGGTTCGAACACCGGGGAGCTGTTTTTT
cdr3_aa: CASSESGMGSNTGELFF

clone_size: NA
v_call: TRBV4-1
j_call: TRBJ1-5
d_call: NA
cdr3_nt: TGCGCCAGCAGCCCTCGTCTGACAGATTATCAGCCCCAGCATTTT
cdr3_aa: CASSPRLTDYQPQHF

clone_size: NA
v_call: TRBV5-4
j_call: TRBJ2-5
d_call: TRBD2
cdr3_nt: TGTGCCAGCAGCTTGGGTGGAGCGGGAGTAACTTTGGAGACCCAGTACTTC
cdr3_aa: CASSLGGAGVTLETQYF

clone_size: NA
v_call: TRBV24-1
j_call: TRBJ2-1
d_call: TRBD1
cdr3_nt: TGTGCCACCAGTGATCCAGTAACCGGGACAGGGTACAATGAGCAGTTCTTC
cdr3_aa: CATSDPVTGTGYNEQFF

clone_size: NA
v_call: TRBV2
j_call: TRBJ2-4
d_call: NA
cdr3_nt: TGTGCCAGCAGTGAATCGGGAAACATTCAGTACTTC
cdr3_aa: CASSESGNIQYF

clone_size: NA
v_call: TRBV29-1
j_call: TRBJ1-5
d_call: TRBD1
cdr3_nt: TGCAGCGTACGACAGGGAGGTCAGCCCCAGCATTTT
cdr3_aa: CSVRQGGQPQHF

clone_size: NA
v_call: TRBV28
j_call: TRBJ1-6
d_call: TRBD1
cdr3_nt: TGTGCCAGCAGTTCCCCCGGGACAGGGATTTTTGGCGCCTATAATTCACCCCTCCACTTT
cdr3_aa: CASSSPGTGIFGAYNSPLHF

clone_size: NA
v_call: TRBV4-1
j_call: TRBJ2-7
d_call: TRBD2
cdr3_nt: TGCGCCAGCAGCCAAGGACTAGCGGGAGTTAGCGAGCAGTACTTC
cdr3_aa: CASSQGLAGVSEQYF

clone_size: NA
v_call: TRBV4-1
j_call: TRBJ1-1
d_call: NA
cdr3_nt: TGCGCCAGCAGCCAAGGTACGGGGGTTTCGGCTGAAGCTTTCTTT
cdr3_aa: CASSQGTGVSAEAFF

clone_size: few
v_call: TRBV9
j_call: TRBJ1-1
d_call: TRBD1
cdr3_nt: TGTGCCAGCAGCGGCAGTGGGACAGGGCACACTGAAGCTTTCTTT
cdr3_aa: CASSGSGTGHTEAFF

clone_size: NA
v_call: TRBV11-2
j_call: TRBJ2-7
d_call: TRBD2
cdr3_nt: TGTGCCAGCAGCTACACTAGCGGGGGCTACGAGCAGTACTTC
cdr3_aa: CASSYTSGGYEQYF

clone_size: NA
v_call: TRBV10-2
j_call: TRBJ2-5
d_call: TRBD1
cdr3_nt: TGCGCCAGCAGGGGGGACAGGAGCAAGGAGACCCAGTACTTC
cdr3_aa: CASRGDRSKETQYF

clone_size: NA
v_call: TRBV7-9
j_call: TRBJ2-1
d_call: NA
cdr3_nt: TGTGCCAGCGGACCTCCGTTGGGACAGGGGCTAGCGGGAAGGAATGAGCAGTTCTTC
cdr3_aa: CASGPPLGQGLAGRNEQFF

clone_size: once
v_call: TRBV18
j_call: TRBJ1-4
d_call: TRBD1
cdr3_nt: TGTGCCAGCTCACCCCATAGGGGGCCGGAGGAAAAACTGTTTTTT
cdr3_aa: CASSPHRGPEEKLFF

clone_size: few
v_call: TRBV30
j_call: TRBJ1-5
d_call: NA
cdr3_nt: TGTGCCTGGAGTGTACGCAGGTCCCCCCGGCAGCCCCAGCATTTT
cdr3_aa: CAWSVRRSPRQPQHF

clone_size: NA
v_call: TRBV7-2
j_call: TRBJ2-5
d_call: NA
cdr3_nt: TGTGCCAGCAGTGGTGATCCGCGAGAGACCCAGTACTTC
cdr3_aa: CASSGDPRETQYF

clone_size: NA
v_call: TRBV10-3
j_call: TRBJ2-5
d_call: NA
cdr3_nt: TGTGCCATCAGTGCCGAGGGAGAGACCCAGTACTTC
cdr3_aa: CAISAEGETQYF

clone_size: NA
v_call: TRBV12-3/TRBV12-4
j_call: TRBJ1-1
d_call: NA
cdr3_nt: TGTGCCAGCACCCCGAGGGTGAACACTGAAGCTTTCTTT
cdr3_aa: CASTPRVNTEAFF

clone_size: NA
v_call: TRBV4-1
j_call: TRBJ2-5
d_call: TRBD2
cdr3_nt: TGCGCCAGCAGCCAAGATGAACCTAGCGGGATTCGGAAGACCCAGTACTTC
cdr3_aa: CASSQDEPSGIRKTQYF

clone_size: NA
v_call: TRBV5-4
j_call: TRBJ2-7
d_call: NA
cdr3_nt: TGTGCCAGCAGCTATGTCTCCTCCTACGAGCAGTACTTC
cdr3_aa: CASSYVSSYEQYF

clone_size: NA
v_call: TRBV3-1/TRBV3-2
j_call: TRBJ2-1
d_call: TRBD2
cdr3_nt: TGTGCCAGCAGTCCCGCCCTAGCGGGAGTTTACAATGAGCAGTTCTTC
cdr3_aa: CASSPALAGVYNEQFF

clone_size: NA
v_call: TRBV7-9
j_call: TRBJ2-5
d_call: NA
cdr3_nt: TGTGCCAGCTCAAAACCGGGACACCAGTACTTC
cdr3_aa: CASSKPGHQYF

clone_size: NA
v_call: TRBV2
j_call: TRBJ1-5
d_call: NA
cdr3_nt: TGTGCCAGCAGTGAATCGGCAGGGGAAAGCAATCAGCCCCAGCATTTT
cdr3_aa: CASSESAGESNQPQHF

clone_size: NA
v_call: TRBV3-1/TRBV3-2
j_call: TRBJ2-7
d_call: TRBD2
cdr3_nt: TGTGCCAGCAGCCAAGCGGGAGGTATCTACGAGCAGTACTTC
cdr3_aa: CASSQAGGIYEQYF

clone_size: NA
v_call: TRBV10-1
j_call: TRBJ2-5
d_call: TRBD2
cdr3_nt: TGCGCCAGCAGTGAGCGGAGCGGGAGCGGGGAGACCCAGTACTTC
cdr3_aa: CASSERSGSGETQYF

clone_size: NA
v_call: TRBV5-1
j_call: TRBJ1-1
d_call: TRBD1
cdr3_nt: TGCGCCAGCAGCTTGGTTGAAGGGGGCCTTTTGGCCTCAGCTTTCTTT
cdr3_aa: CASSLVEGGLLASAFF

clone_size: NA
v_call: TRBV11-2
j_call: TRBJ2-6
d_call: NA
cdr3_nt: TGTGCCAGCAGCTTAAGGCGGGCAGTTGGGGCCAACGTCCTGACTTTC
cdr3_aa: CASSLRRAVGANVLTF

clone_size: NA
v_call: TRBV29-1
j_call: TRBJ2-7
d_call: NA
cdr3_nt: TGCAGCGTTGCCTTGTTCGGCGAGCAGTACTTC
cdr3_aa: CSVALFGEQYF

clone_size: NA
v_call: TRBV5-1
j_call: TRBJ2-7
d_call: TRBD1
cdr3_nt: TGCGCCAGCAGCTTAGGGACAGGGGGTAACGAGCAGTACTTC
cdr3_aa: CASSLGTGGNEQYF

clone_size: NA
v_call: TRBV18
j_call: TRBJ1-2
d_call: NA
cdr3_nt: TGTGCCTCAGCGACGGATAACTATGGCTACACCTTC
cdr3_aa: CASATDNYGYTF

clone_size: NA
v_call: TRBV18
j_call: TRBJ2-6
d_call: NA
cdr3_nt: TGTGCCAGCTCACCATCCGGAGGTGGGGCCAACGTCCTGACTTTC
cdr3_aa: CASSPSGGGANVLTF

clone_size: NA
v_call: TRBV11-2
j_call: TRBJ2-5
d_call: NA
cdr3_nt: TGTGCCAGCAGCCGGAATTCTGCCGGGCAAGAGACCCAGTACTTC
cdr3_aa: CASSRNSAGQETQYF

clone_size: NA
v_call: TRBV3-1/TRBV3-2
j_call: TRBJ1-3
d_call: NA
cdr3_nt: TGTGCCAGCAGCAGCGGGGTGGCTGGAAACACCATATATTTT
cdr3_aa: CASSSGVAGNTIYF

clone_size: NA
v_call: TRBV30
j_call: TRBJ1-1
d_call: NA
cdr3_nt: TGTGCCTGGGGCTCCGTTGAAGCTTTCTTT
cdr3_aa: CAWGSVEAFF

clone_size: NA
v_call: TRBV12-5
j_call: TRBJ1-5
d_call: TRBD1
cdr3_nt: TGTGCTAGTGGTTTCTCGGCCCGGACAGGGGGTACCAATCAGCCCCAGCATTTT
cdr3_aa: CASGFSARTGGTNQPQHF

clone_size: NA
v_call: TRBV9
j_call: TRBJ2-1
d_call: NA
cdr3_nt: TGTGCCAGCAGCGTAGATCATGGACAGACGATCTCCTACAATGAGCAGTTCTTC
cdr3_aa: CASSVDHGQTISYNEQFF

clone_size: NA
v_call: TRBV7-2
j_call: TRBJ2-7
d_call: NA
cdr3_nt: TGTGCCAGCAGCACGAAAACAGCGGGCGAGCAGTACTTC
cdr3_aa: CASSTKTAGEQYF

clone_size: NA
v_call: TRBV12-3/TRBV12-4
j_call: TRBJ1-1
d_call: NA
cdr3_nt: TGTGCCAGCAGCCTATCTGAAGCTTTCTTT
cdr3_aa: CASSLSEAFF

clone_size: NA
v_call: TRBV19
j_call: TRBJ2-3
d_call: TRBD2
cdr3_nt: TGTGCCAGTAGTATAGGCCTAGCGGGAGTGGTAGATACGCAGTATTTT
cdr3_aa: CASSIGLAGVVDTQYF

clone_size: NA
v_call: TRBV29-1
j_call: TRBJ2-7
d_call: TRBD1
cdr3_nt: TGCAGCGTAATAGGACAGGGTCCATACGAGCAGTACTTC
cdr3_aa: CSVIGQGPYEQYF

clone_size: NA
v_call: TRBV12-5
j_call: TRBJ2-2
d_call: NA
cdr3_nt: TGTGCTAGTGGTTTGACAACCACCGGGGAGCTGTTTTTT
cdr3_aa: CASGLTTTGELFF

clone_size: NA
v_call: TRBV18
j_call: TRBJ2-3
d_call: TRBD2
cdr3_nt: TGTGCCAGCTCACTAGGGACTACGGGAGGTTGGTATTTT
cdr3_aa: CASSLGTTGGWYF

clone_size: NA
v_call: TRBV24-1
j_call: TRBJ1-1
d_call: TRBD1
cdr3_nt: TGTGCCACCAGTGATTTGCGAGGGGGCAAAGCTTTCTTT
cdr3_aa: CATSDLRGGKAFF

clone_size: NA
v_call: TRBV3-1/TRBV3-2
j_call: TRBJ1-1
d_call: NA
cdr3_nt: TGTGCCAGCAGCCAAGTTCCAACTGAAGCTTTCTTT
cdr3_aa: CASSQVPTEAFF

clone_size: NA
v_call: TRBV4-1
j_call: TRBJ2-5
d_call: TRBD2
cdr3_nt: TGCGCCAGCAGCCAAGATGGGCTAGCGGGGTGGGAGACCCAGTACTTC
cdr3_aa: CASSQDGLAGWETQYF

clone_size: NA
v_call: TRBV4-1
j_call: TRBJ2-1
d_call: TRBD2
cdr3_nt: TGCGCCAGCAGCCCGGGGGGGAATGAGCAGTTCTTC
cdr3_aa: CASSPGGNEQFF

clone_size: NA
v_call: TRBV2
j_call: TRBJ2-7
d_call: NA
cdr3_nt: TGTGCCAGCACCATGAGTGGCTACGAGCAGTACTTC
cdr3_aa: CASTMSGYEQYF

clone_size: NA
v_call: TRBV4-1
j_call: TRBJ1-1
d_call: NA
cdr3_nt: TGCGCCAGCAGCCAGTCACTGGAAGCTTTCTTT
cdr3_aa: CASSQSLEAFF

clone_size: once
v_call: TRBV11-2
j_call: TRBJ2-7
d_call: TRBD2
cdr3_nt: TGTGCCAGCAGCTTAGACCTAGCGGACGCGACCCACGAGCAGTACTTC
cdr3_aa: CASSLDLADATHEQYF

clone_size: NA
v_call: TRBV4-2
j_call: TRBJ2-6
d_call: TRBD2
cdr3_nt: TGTGCCAGCAGCCCCGGGACTATCTCTGGGGCCAACGTCCTGACTTTC
cdr3_aa: CASSPGTISGANVLTF

clone_size: NA
v_call: TRBV5-1
j_call: TRBJ2-3
d_call: NA
cdr3_nt: TGCGCCAGCAGCAGCGACGCTGCAGATACGCAGTATTTT
cdr3_aa: CASSSDAADTQYF

clone_size: NA
v_call: TRBV6-6
j_call: TRBJ2-7
d_call: NA
cdr3_nt: TGTGCCAGCACTAACAGTCCGGAGGCCTACGAGCAGTACTTC
cdr3_aa: CASTNSPEAYEQYF

clone_size: NA
v_call: TRBV18
j_call: TRBJ2-7
d_call: TRBD2
cdr3_nt: TGTGCCAGCTCAACCGGGACTAGGTACGAGCAGTACTTC
cdr3_aa: CASSTGTRYEQYF

clone_size: NA
v_call: TRBV28
j_call: TRBJ1-2
d_call: NA
cdr3_nt: TGTGCCAGCAGTTTGGGCCCACCTTTACCCTATGGCTACACCTTC
cdr3_aa: CASSLGPPLPYGYTF